These T cell receptor beta chains were read from a single sample in a study of OX40 agonist ivuxolimab in advanced cancers. Clones were sequenced by immunoSEQ multiplex PCR, and TCRdb holds only the in-frame ones, with some missing. The sample has some 150,000 clones, just over 90% seen once. This sample comprised CD4+ or CD8+ T cells sorted from blood, obtained in a trial of the OX40 agonist ivuxolimab. These TCRs come from an adult with an advanced solid tumor such as melanoma, head and neck, liver or kidney cancer. Each CDR3 is given with its conserved first and last residue. D genes are given only for firm matches. Size is omitted from some rows. Given values are once, few, many or a class for expanded clones.

J gene: TRBJ1-6
clone size: -
CDR3 length: 16
D gene: TRBD1
V gene: TRBV18
CDR3 protein: CASSPLPGQTNSPLHF
CDR3 DNA: TGTGCCAGCTCACCCCTCCCGGGACAGACGAATTCACCCCTCCACTTT

J gene: TRBJ1-5
clone size: -
CDR3 length: 18
D gene: -
V gene: TRBV18
CDR3 protein: CASSPSSRPTQINQPQHF
CDR3 DNA: TGTGCCAGCTCACCATCCTCCAGGCCGACCCAAATCAATCAGCCCCAGCATTTT

J gene: TRBJ1-4
clone size: -
CDR3 length: 15
D gene: -
V gene: TRBV5-1
CDR3 protein: CASSLAQGRNEKLFF
CDR3 DNA: TGCGCCAGCAGCTTGGCCCAGGGGCGTAATGAAAAACTGTTTTTT

J gene: TRBJ1-1
clone size: -
CDR3 length: 14
D gene: -
V gene: TRBV10-3
CDR3 protein: CAIRSRVLNTEAFF
CDR3 DNA: TGTGCCATCAGGTCCCGGGTCCTGAACACTGAAGCTTTCTTT

J gene: TRBJ1-2
clone size: few
CDR3 length: 12
D gene: -
V gene: TRBV7-2
CDR3 protein: CASSYLVGGYTF
CDR3 DNA: TGTGCCAGCAGCTACCTTGTCGGGGGCTACACCTTC

J gene: TRBJ2-6
clone size: -
CDR3 length: 19
D gene: -
V gene: TRBV27
CDR3 protein: CASSLTIGRLLSGANVLTF
CDR3 DNA: TGTGCCAGCAGTCTGACAATTGGTAGACTACTCTCTGGGGCCAACGTCCTGACTTTC

J gene: TRBJ1-5
clone size: -
CDR3 length: 16
D gene: -
V gene: TRBV19
CDR3 protein: CASSTPGGESNQPQHF
CDR3 DNA: TGTGCCAGTAGTACCCCCGGGGGGGAAAGCAATCAGCCCCAGCATTTT

J gene: TRBJ1-1
clone size: -
CDR3 length: 14
D gene: -
V gene: TRBV4-1
CDR3 protein: CASSIRTALSEAFF
CDR3 DNA: TGCGCCAGCAGCATCCGGACAGCGCTCTCTGAAGCTTTCTTT

J gene: TRBJ2-1
clone size: -
CDR3 length: 15
D gene: TRBD2
V gene: TRBV28
CDR3 protein: CASSGGGTSENEQFF
CDR3 DNA: TGTGCCAGCAGCGGGGGTGGGACTAGCGAGAATGAGCAGTTCTTC

J gene: TRBJ2-2
clone size: few
CDR3 length: 13
D gene: -
V gene: TRBV6-1
CDR3 protein: CASNQVYAGELFF
CDR3 DNA: TGTGCCAGCAACCAGGTCTACGCCGGGGAGCTGTTTTTT

J gene: TRBJ1-4
clone size: -
CDR3 length: 11
D gene: -
V gene: TRBV7-6
CDR3 protein: CASSADGRLFF
CDR3 DNA: TGTGCCAGCAGCGCCGACGGTAGACTGTTTTTT

J gene: TRBJ2-7
clone size: -
CDR3 length: 13
D gene: -
V gene: TRBV4-1
CDR3 protein: CASSQVINYEQYF
CDR3 DNA: TGCGCCAGCAGCCAAGTTATTAACTACGAGCAGTACTTC

J gene: TRBJ1-3
clone size: -
CDR3 length: 13
D gene: -
V gene: TRBV29-1
CDR3 protein: CSVALGSGNTIYF
CDR3 DNA: TGCAGCGTTGCTCTGGGCTCTGGAAACACCATATATTTT

J gene: TRBJ1-1
clone size: -
CDR3 length: 17
D gene: TRBD1
V gene: TRBV11-2
CDR3 protein: CASSLGPPRGPRIRAFF
CDR3 DNA: TGTGCCAGCAGCTTAGGTCCCCCGAGGGGGCCTCGAATTAGAGCTTTCTTT

J gene: TRBJ2-3
clone size: once
CDR3 length: 12
D gene: -
V gene: TRBV7-2
CDR3 protein: CASRDNTDTQYF
CDR3 DNA: TGTGCCAGCAGAGATAACACAGATACGCAGTATTTT

J gene: TRBJ2-3
clone size: -
CDR3 length: 16
D gene: -
V gene: TRBV6-5
CDR3 protein: CASSYFPDDIGYTQYF
CDR3 DNA: TGTGCCAGCAGTTACTTTCCGGACGATATCGGGTATACGCAGTATTTT

J gene: TRBJ1-6
clone size: -
CDR3 length: 15
D gene: -
V gene: TRBV2
CDR3 protein: CASSGVGTFNSPLHF
CDR3 DNA: TGTGCCAGCAGTGGGGTGGGGACATTTAATTCACCCCTCCACTTT

J gene: TRBJ2-7
clone size: -
CDR3 length: 15
D gene: TRBD1
V gene: TRBV7-2
CDR3 protein: CASSLDPGQGYEQYF
CDR3 DNA: TGTGCCAGCAGCTTAGATCCCGGACAGGGCTACGAGCAGTACTTC

J gene: TRBJ2-3
clone size: -
CDR3 length: 15
D gene: TRBD1
V gene: TRBV19
CDR3 protein: CASKQPGTGGDTQYF
CDR3 DNA: TGTGCCAGTAAACAGCCCGGGACAGGGGGAGATACGCAGTATTTT

J gene: TRBJ2-2
clone size: -
CDR3 length: 12
D gene: -
V gene: TRBV10-1
CDR3 protein: CAGTGNTGELFF
CDR3 DNA: TGCGCCGGGACGGGAAACACCGGGGAGCTGTTTTTT

J gene: TRBJ2-7
clone size: -
CDR3 length: 14
D gene: -
V gene: TRBV27
CDR3 protein: CASSPNTEGAEQYF
CDR3 DNA: TGTGCCAGCAGCCCCAATACAGAGGGAGCCGAGCAGTACTTC

J gene: TRBJ2-3
clone size: -
CDR3 length: 14
D gene: -
V gene: TRBV7-3
CDR3 protein: CASSFGGSTDTQYF
CDR3 DNA: TGTGCCAGCAGCTTTGGTGGGAGCACAGATACGCAGTATTTT

J gene: TRBJ2-7
clone size: -
CDR3 length: 14
D gene: -
V gene: TRBV7-9
CDR3 protein: CASSWDGNSYEQYF
CDR3 DNA: TGTGCCAGCAGCTGGGACGGGAACTCCTACGAGCAGTACTTC

J gene: TRBJ1-1
clone size: -
CDR3 length: 14
D gene: -
V gene: TRBV7-6
CDR3 protein: CASSPPFRNTEAFF
CDR3 DNA: TGTGCCAGCAGCCCACCATTCCGGAACACTGAAGCTTTCTTT

J gene: TRBJ1-2
clone size: -
CDR3 length: 16
D gene: TRBD1
V gene: TRBV28
CDR3 protein: CASSSSRDRVFYGYTF
CDR3 DNA: TGTGCCAGCAGTTCTTCCCGGGACAGGGTTTTCTATGGCTACACCTTC

J gene: TRBJ1-1
clone size: once
CDR3 length: 16
D gene: -
V gene: TRBV28
CDR3 protein: CASSKLTGVPNTEAFF
CDR3 DNA: TGTGCCAGCAGTAAACTAACGGGAGTTCCTAACACTGAAGCTTTCTTT

J gene: TRBJ1-4
clone size: -
CDR3 length: 19
D gene: TRBD1
V gene: TRBV27
CDR3 protein: CASSLRRQGRPATNEKLFF
CDR3 DNA: TGTGCCAGCAGTTTGCGTCGACAGGGAAGGCCCGCAACTAATGAAAAACTGTTTTTT

J gene: TRBJ2-7
clone size: -
CDR3 length: 12
D gene: -
V gene: TRBV5-6
CDR3 protein: CASSPGAYEQYF
CDR3 DNA: TGTGCCAGCAGCCCCGGGGCCTACGAGCAGTACTTC

J gene: TRBJ1-3
clone size: -
CDR3 length: 18
D gene: -
V gene: TRBV28
CDR3 protein: CASSPPGGGKFSGNTIYF
CDR3 DNA: TGTGCCAGCAGCCCCCCCGGGGGAGGAAAATTCTCTGGAAACACCATATATTTT

J gene: TRBJ2-7
clone size: -
CDR3 length: 14
D gene: TRBD2
V gene: TRBV25-1
CDR3 protein: CASSGTSSSYEQYF
CDR3 DNA: TGTGCCAGCAGCGGGACTAGCAGCTCCTACGAGCAGTACTTC

J gene: TRBJ1-5
clone size: -
CDR3 length: 14
D gene: -
V gene: TRBV19
CDR3 protein: CASNRRYSNQPQHF
CDR3 DNA: TGTGCCAGTAACCGACGTTATAGCAATCAGCCCCAGCATTTT

J gene: TRBJ2-5
clone size: -
CDR3 length: 14
D gene: TRBD2
V gene: TRBV11-2
CDR3 protein: CASSFGVAGETQYF
CDR3 DNA: TGTGCCAGCAGCTTTGGGGTAGCGGGGGAGACCCAGTACTTC

J gene: TRBJ2-5
clone size: -
CDR3 length: 13
D gene: -
V gene: TRBV10-3
CDR3 protein: CAVASGGWETQYF
CDR3 DNA: TGTGCCGTGGCGAGTGGGGGGTGGGAGACCCAGTACTTC

J gene: TRBJ2-2
clone size: -
CDR3 length: 14
D gene: TRBD1
V gene: TRBV15
CDR3 protein: CATSREQGFGELFF
CDR3 DNA: TGTGCCACCAGCAGAGAACAGGGGTTCGGGGAGCTGTTTTTT

J gene: TRBJ1-5
clone size: -
CDR3 length: 13
D gene: -
V gene: TRBV6-4
CDR3 protein: CASSGESNQPQHF
CDR3 DNA: TGTGCCAGCAGTGGTGAAAGCAATCAGCCCCAGCATTTT